Listed below are T cell receptor beta chains from one sample, sequenced in a study of siplizumab effects on memory and regulatory T cells. Some clones are missing from TCRdb's copy, which holds only in-frame ones; the method was immunoSEQ multiplex PCR. This table holds over 80,000 clones, 87% found once. Specimen: Tregs sorted from blood. The receptor source for this set is a human donor in good health. The CDR3 runs from the conserved cysteine through the conserved F or W. Each record gives: clone size, D gene, J gene, V gene, CDR3 DNA, CDR3 protein. D genes are given only for firm matches. Size tells how often a clone was seen (once, few, many) or the class of an expanded clone, and some rows leave it out.

clone_size: -; d_call: -; j_call: TRBJ2-3; v_call: TRBV7-9; cdr3_nt: TGTGCCAGCAGCCGGACAGCTGACACAGATACGCAGTATTTT; cdr3_aa: CASSRTADTDTQYF
clone_size: -; d_call: TRBD1; j_call: TRBJ1-2; v_call: TRBV6-6; cdr3_nt: TGTGCCAGCAGCCGACAGGGTATAGGCTACACCTTC; cdr3_aa: CASSRQGIGYTF
clone_size: -; d_call: -; j_call: TRBJ1-2; v_call: TRBV11-2; cdr3_nt: TGTGCCAGCAGCTTAGTTCTATGGGGGGCCGGTGGCTACACCTTC; cdr3_aa: CASSLVLWGAGGYTF
clone_size: -; d_call: -; j_call: TRBJ2-2; v_call: TRBV7-9; cdr3_nt: TGTGCCAGCAGCTTAGGCTTGCTAGCAGTCCGGGGCACCGGGGAGCTGTTTTTT; cdr3_aa: CASSLGLLAVRGTGELFF
clone_size: -; d_call: TRBD1; j_call: TRBJ2-7; v_call: TRBV18; cdr3_nt: TGTGCCAGCTCACTCGTACTCGGTTTCCAGGGGGCTTCCTACGAGCAGTACTTC; cdr3_aa: CASSLVLGFQGASYEQYF
clone_size: -; d_call: -; j_call: TRBJ1-1; v_call: TRBV11-2; cdr3_nt: TGTGCCAGCAGCTTAGATGGACAGCACACTGAAGCTTTCTTT; cdr3_aa: CASSLDGQHTEAFF
clone_size: -; d_call: TRBD2; j_call: TRBJ2-5; v_call: TRBV19; cdr3_nt: TGTGCCAGTAGCCGGGCAGCGGGGGGATCGGGACAAGAGACCCAGTACTTC; cdr3_aa: CASSRAAGGSGQETQYF
clone_size: -; d_call: -; j_call: TRBJ2-7; v_call: TRBV18; cdr3_nt: TGTGCCAGCTCACCCGGGACGGACTACGAGCAGTACTTC; cdr3_aa: CASSPGTDYEQYF
clone_size: -; d_call: -; j_call: TRBJ2-2; v_call: TRBV11-3; cdr3_nt: TGTGCCAGCAGCTTCGGACAGCCGAACACCGGGGAGCTGTTTTTT; cdr3_aa: CASSFGQPNTGELFF
clone_size: once; d_call: -; j_call: TRBJ2-1; v_call: TRBV18; cdr3_nt: TGTGCCAGCTCGAGGAATGTGGACAATGAGCAGTTCTTC; cdr3_aa: CASSRNVDNEQFF
clone_size: -; d_call: TRBD2; j_call: TRBJ2-7; v_call: TRBV27; cdr3_nt: TGTGCCAGCAGTTCTTGGACTAGCGGGGGGGCACACGAGCAGTACTTC; cdr3_aa: CASSSWTSGGAHEQYF
clone_size: -; d_call: -; j_call: TRBJ2-6; v_call: TRBV28; cdr3_nt: TGTGCCAGCAGTTTATCCGGAGCTGGGGCCAACGTCCTGACTTTC; cdr3_aa: CASSLSGAGANVLTF
clone_size: few; d_call: -; j_call: TRBJ2-1; v_call: TRBV5-4; cdr3_nt: TGTGCCAGCAGCCGTCTGGGGGGGGCGAGCTCCTACAATGAGCAGTTCTTC; cdr3_aa: CASSRLGGASSYNEQFF
clone_size: -; d_call: -; j_call: TRBJ2-1; v_call: TRBV7-9; cdr3_nt: TGTGCCAGCACCCCCCCGTCCGAAAATGAGCAGTTCTTC; cdr3_aa: CASTPPSENEQFF
clone_size: -; d_call: -; j_call: TRBJ1-1; v_call: TRBV7-6; cdr3_nt: TGTGCCAGCAGCTTAGACAGTTATGGGGACACTGAAGCTTTCTTT; cdr3_aa: CASSLDSYGDTEAFF
clone_size: -; d_call: -; j_call: TRBJ1-2; v_call: TRBV30; cdr3_nt: TGTGCCTGGAGTGTACTGGATGGCTACACCTTC; cdr3_aa: CAWSVLDGYTF
clone_size: -; d_call: -; j_call: TRBJ2-7; v_call: TRBV20-1; cdr3_nt: TGCAGTGCTAGAATCGGGTACGAGCAGTACTTC; cdr3_aa: CSARIGYEQYF
clone_size: -; d_call: -; j_call: TRBJ2-7; v_call: TRBV20-1; cdr3_nt: TGCAGTGCTCGGGGGTACGAGCAGTACTTC; cdr3_aa: CSARGYEQYF
clone_size: -; d_call: -; j_call: TRBJ1-5; v_call: TRBV28; cdr3_nt: TGTGCCAGCAAACAGGGAATCCATCAGCCCCAGCATTTT; cdr3_aa: CASKQGIHQPQHF
clone_size: -; d_call: -; j_call: TRBJ1-1; v_call: TRBV5-1; cdr3_nt: TGCGCCAGCAGCTATCAACAGCCGAAGGGCACTGAAGCTTTCTTT; cdr3_aa: CASSYQQPKGTEAFF
clone_size: -; d_call: -; j_call: TRBJ2-2; v_call: TRBV30; cdr3_nt: TGTGCCTGGAGCGGACTGCTCCCAAACACCGGGGAGCTGTTTTTT; cdr3_aa: CAWSGLLPNTGELFF
clone_size: -; d_call: TRBD1; j_call: TRBJ2-6; v_call: TRBV7-3; cdr3_nt: TGTGCCAGCAGCTCGTCAGGGGGCTCCGAGAGAGCGGGGGCCAACGTCCTGACTTTC; cdr3_aa: CASSSSGGSERAGANVLTF